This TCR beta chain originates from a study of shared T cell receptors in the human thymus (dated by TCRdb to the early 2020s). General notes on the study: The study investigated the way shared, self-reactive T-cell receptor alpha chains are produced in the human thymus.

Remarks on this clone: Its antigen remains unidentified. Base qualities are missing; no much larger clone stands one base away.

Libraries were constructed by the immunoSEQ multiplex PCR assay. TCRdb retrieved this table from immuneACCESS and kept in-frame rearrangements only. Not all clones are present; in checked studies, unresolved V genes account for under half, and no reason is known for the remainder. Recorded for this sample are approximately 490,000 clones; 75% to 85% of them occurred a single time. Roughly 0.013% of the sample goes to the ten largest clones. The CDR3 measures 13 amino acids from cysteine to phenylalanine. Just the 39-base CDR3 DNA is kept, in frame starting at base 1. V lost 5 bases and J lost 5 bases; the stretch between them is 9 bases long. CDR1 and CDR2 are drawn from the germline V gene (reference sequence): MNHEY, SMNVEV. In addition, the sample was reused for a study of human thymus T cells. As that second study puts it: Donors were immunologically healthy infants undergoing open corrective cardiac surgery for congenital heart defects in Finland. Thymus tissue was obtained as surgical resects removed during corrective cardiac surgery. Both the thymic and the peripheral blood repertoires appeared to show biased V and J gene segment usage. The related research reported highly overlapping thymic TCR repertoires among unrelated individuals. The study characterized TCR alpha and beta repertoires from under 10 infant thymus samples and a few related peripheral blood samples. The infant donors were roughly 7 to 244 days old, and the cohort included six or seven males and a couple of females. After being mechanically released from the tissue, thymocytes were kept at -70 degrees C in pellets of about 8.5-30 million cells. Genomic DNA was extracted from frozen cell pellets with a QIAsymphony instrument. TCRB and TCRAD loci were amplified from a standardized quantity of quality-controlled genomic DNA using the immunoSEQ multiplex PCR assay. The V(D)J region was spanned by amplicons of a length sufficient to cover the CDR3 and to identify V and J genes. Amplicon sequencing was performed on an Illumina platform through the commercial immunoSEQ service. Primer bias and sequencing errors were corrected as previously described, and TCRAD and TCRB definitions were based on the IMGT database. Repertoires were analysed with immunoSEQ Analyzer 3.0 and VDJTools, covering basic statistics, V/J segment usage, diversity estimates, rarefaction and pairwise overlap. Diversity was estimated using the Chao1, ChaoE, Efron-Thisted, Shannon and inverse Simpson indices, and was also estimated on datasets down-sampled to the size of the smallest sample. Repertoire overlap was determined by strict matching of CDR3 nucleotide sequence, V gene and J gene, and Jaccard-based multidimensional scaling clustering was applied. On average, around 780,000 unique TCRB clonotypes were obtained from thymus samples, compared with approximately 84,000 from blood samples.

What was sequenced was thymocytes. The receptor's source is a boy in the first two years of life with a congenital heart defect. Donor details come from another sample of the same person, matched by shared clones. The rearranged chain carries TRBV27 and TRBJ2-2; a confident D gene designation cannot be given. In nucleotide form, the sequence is TGTGCCAGCAGTCCCCAGATAACCGGGGAGCTGTTTTTT. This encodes CASSPQITGELFF.